The 31 T cell receptor beta chains presented below share a single source sample, sequenced in a study of blood T cell repertoires in COVID-19. Sequencing was performed with immunoSEQ multiplex PCR; in TCRdb, only in-frame clones are kept and a portion is missing. This repertoire shows hundreds of thousands of clones, about nine tenths found once; its top ten account for over 1.3%. The sample comprised peripheral blood. These receptors originate from a woman aged 25 to 39 with active or convalescent COVID-19.

The chain combines TRBV4-2 with TRBJ2-1; unclear D gene. Trimming shortened V by 1 base and J by 7 bases, and 14 bases separated the two germline ends. Germline CDR1 LGHNA, CDR2 YNFKEQ. The length of the CDR3 is 15 residues. The CDR3 loop reads CASSQGFDERNEQFF. The CDR3 DNA sequence: TGTGCCAGCAGCCAAGGGTTCGATGAGAGGAATGAGCAGTTCTTC.

The chain combines TRBV5-1 with TRBJ1-4, with a weak D call TRBD1 (5 bases). The CDR3 loop spans 14 amino acids. The germline V gene encodes CDR1 SGHRS and CDR2 YFSETQ. Between the trimmed V and J ends, which lost 5 bases and 5 bases, there was a span of 13 bases. The CDR3 sequence is CASRDGTANEKLFF. As DNA, the CDR3 is TGCGCCAGCAGGGACGGGACTGCCAATGAAAAACTGTTTTTT.

The chain joins TRBV5-8 to TRBJ2-5; D is uncertain. CDR1 is SGHTS and CDR2 is YDEGEE in the germline V gene. Trimming left V 5 bases short and J 1 base short, with 15 bases between. This CDR3 region has 15 residues. The CDR3 region has the DNA TGTGCCAGCAGACATGCCCACCGGGTCCAAGAGACCCAGTACTTC. Amino acid sequence: CASRHAHRVQETQYF.

The V gene is TRBV6-5, the J gene TRBJ1-5; weak D call: TRBD1 (6 bases). This CDR3 region has 14 residues. V lost 5 bases and J 5 bases, leaving 13 bases between the germline ends. The V gene's germline CDR1 is MNHEY and CDR2 SVGAGI. CDR3 DNA sequence: TGTGCCAGCAGTCTGACAGGAGCGGATCAGCCCCAGCATTTT. This sequence encodes CASSLTGADQPQHF.

This clone has a single count. The chain combines TRBV2 with TRBJ1-4; 10 nucleotides align to TRBD1. Germline lookup yields CDR1 SNHLY and CDR2 FYNNEI. The junction had 5 bases not matched to a gene; V was cut back by 2 bases and J by 2 bases. The length of the CDR3 is 17 residues. CDR3 region: CASSELDRGFTNEKLFF. CDR3 bases: TGTGCCAGCAGTGAATTGGACAGGGGGTTCACTAATGAAAAACTGTTTTTT.

The rearrangement joins TRBV19 to TRBJ1-3; no definite D call. The germline V gene has CDR1 LNHDA and CDR2 SQIVND (reference sequence). The CDR3 extends over 13 amino acids. V lost 7 bases and J lost 0, with 7 bases in between. As DNA, the CDR3 is TGTGCCAGTAATTTAAACTCTGGAAACACCATATATTTT. This translates into CASNLNSGNTIYF. The full variable domain, completed using reference TRBV19 and TRBJ1-3, is DGGITQSPKYLFRKEGQNVTLSCEQNLNHDAMYWYRQDPGQGLRLIYYSQIVNDFQKGDIAEGYSVSREKKESFPLTVTSAQKNPTAFYLCASNLNSGNTIYFGEGSWLTVV.

V usage is TRBV28 and J usage is TRBJ2-7; 11 bases are a match to TRBD1. Germline V gives CDR1 MDHEN, CDR2 SYDVKM. After removal of 6 bases from V and 3 bases from J, the junction contained 7 bases not matched to a gene. The length of the CDR3 is 15 residues. For the CDR3, the DNA is TGTGCCAGCAGCCTTCCCGGGACAGGGGGCTACGAGCAGTACTTC. This translates into CASSLPGTGGYEQYF.

This chain joins TRBV2 and TRBJ2-1, with TRBD1 matching 8 bases. There are 17 residues in the CDR3. With 0 bases clipped from V and 7 bases from J, the junction kept 11 bases outside the gene matches. Germline V gene data show CDR1 as SNHLY and CDR2 as FYNNEI. DNA of the CDR3: TGTGCCAGCAGTGAAGCGCGATTAGGGACAGGCCGGAATGAGCAGTTCTTC. Protein product: CASSEARLGTGRNEQFF.

This chain links TRBV6-8 with TRBJ2-3; D not certain. The CDR3 runs 13 residues. V lost 1 base to trimming and J lost 7 bases, with 9 bases between them. In germline, CDR1 is MNHGY, CDR2 SAAAGT. The CDR3, as DNA: TGTGCCAGCAGTTACTATCGAGGATATACGCAGTATTTT. It translates to CASSYYRGYTQYF.

V is TRBV29-1 and J is TRBJ1-1; TRBD1 is a possible D gene (5 bases). CDR3 size: 11 residues. V lost 3 bases, J lost 5 bases, and 7 bases lay in between. CDR1 and CDR2 (germline): SQVTM, ANQGSEA. CDR3 region: CSVDQGTEAFF. In DNA form, the CDR3 reads TGCAGCGTTGATCAGGGAACTGAAGCTTTCTTT.

The chain's CDR3 is CASSQVGSRDYNEQFF. The CDR3, as DNA: TGTGCCAGCAGCCAAGTGGGAAGTCGGGACTACAATGAGCAGTTCTTC. This chain uses TRBV4-2 with TRBJ2-1; D may be TRBD2 (5 bases). Trimming took off 1 base at V and 3 bases at J, with 13 bases between the two ends. This CDR3 region has 16 residues. Germline lookup yields CDR1 LGHNA and CDR2 YNFKEQ.

The chain combines TRBV4-1 with TRBJ1-4; the D gene is possibly TRBD1 (5 bases). Germline values: CDR1 MGHRA, CDR2 YSYEKL. V gave up 2 bases and J gave up 8 bases, with 12 bases separating them. The length of the CDR3 is 14 residues. CDR3 nucleotides: TGCGCCAGCAGCCAACTAGACAGTTACGAAAAACTGTTTTTT. It specifies CASSQLDSYEKLFF.

The V and J genes are TRBV3-1 (or the pseudogene TRBV3-2) and TRBJ1-3, with TRBD1 identical over 7 bases. V was clipped by 2 bases and J by 3 bases; unmatched bases: 1. Germline CDR1 and CDR2: LGHDT and YNNKEL (reference sequence). The CDR3 sequence is 14 residues long. The CDR3 region is CASSQTGDGNTIYF. In nucleotides, the CDR3 is TGTGCCAGCAGCCAAACAGGGGATGGAAACACCATATATTTT.

This clone was counted only a few times. This chain connects TRBV29-1 to TRBJ1-3, with D uncertain. This CDR3 has 13 residues. CDR1 and CDR2 from the germline V gene are SQVTM and ANQGSEA. Trimming cost V 4 bases and J 4 bases, with 11 bases left between them. The CDR3 region is CSVGLRLGNTIYF. The CDR3 bases are TGCAGCGTTGGCTTGCGCCTGGGAAACACCATATATTTT. Supplemented by reference TRBV29-1 and TRBJ1-3, the full variable domain reads SAVISQKPSRDICQRGTSLTIQCQVDSQVTMMFWYRQQPGQSLTLIATANQGSEATYESGFVIDKFPISRPNLTFSTLTVSNMSPEDSSIYLCSVGLRLGNTIYFGEGSWLTVV.

CDR3 DNA: TGTGCCTGGAGTCAAGACATTTTCAGCACAGATACGCAGTATTTT. This sequence encodes CAWSQDIFSTDTQYF. V usage is TRBV30 and J usage is TRBJ2-3; D is unresolved. Germline CDR1 GTSNPN, CDR2 SVGIG (reference sequence). The CDR3 length is 15 residues. V lost 2 bases, J lost 0 bases, and 12 bases lay in between.

Points on this clone: The same CDR3 arises from other DNA sequences in this sample as well. The chain is built from TRBV30 and TRBJ1-3; weak D call: TRBD1 (6 bases). Germline lookup yields CDR1 GTSNPN and CDR2 SVGIG (reference sequence). V gave up 0 bases and J gave up 1 base, with 7 bases separating them. The CDR3 has 14 residues. Written as DNA, the CDR3 is TGTGCCTGGAGTGTAGGGACATCTGGAAACACCATATATTTT. Its translation: CAWSVGTSGNTIYF.

This clone has only one observation. CDR3 nucleotide sequence: TGTGCCAGCAGCATCCGGACAGGGGGCTATGGCTACACCTTC. Translated, it gives CASSIRTGGYGYTF. This chain uses TRBV13 with TRBJ1-2, with 10 bases identical to TRBD1. With 5 bases clipped from V and 4 bases from J, the junction kept 4 bases outside the gene matches. Looked up from germline, CDR1 is PRHDT and CDR2 is FYEKMQ (reference sequence). The CDR3 totals 14 residues.

This clone showed up just once. The identical CDR3 is also encoded by other nucleotide sequences in the sample. The chain recombines TRBV5-1 with TRBJ1-2; D is ambiguous. The germline V gene encodes CDR1 SGHRS and CDR2 YFSETQ. The CDR3 consists of 13 residues. Trimming cost V 1 base and J 3 bases, with 7 bases left between them. CDR3 bases: TGCGCCAGCAGCTTGTCCGGGGACTATGGCTACACCTTC. Translating gives CASSLSGDYGYTF.

The gene calls are TRBV18 and TRBJ1-3; 7 bases are shared with TRBD1. This CDR3 contains 16 residues. Per germline, CDR1 KGHSH and CDR2 LQKENI. Trimming at V came to 2 bases and at J to 1 base, leaving 5 bases not matched to a gene. CDR3 DNA sequence: TGTGCCAGCTCACCAAAGGACAGGTATTCTGGAAACACCATATATTTT. This translates into CASSPKDRYSGNTIYF.

This clone was seen only once. The rearrangement uses TRBV6-2 or TRBV6-3 and TRBJ2-4; 9 bases map to TRBD2. Germline CDR1 MNHEY, CDR2 SVGEGT. J was trimmed by 5 bases and V by 2 bases; bases with no gene match: 7. The CDR3 sequence is 16 residues long. The chain's CDR3 is CASSYRPTSGENIQYF. The CDR3 region has the DNA TGTGCCAGCAGTTACAGACCGACTAGCGGTGAAAACATTCAGTACTTC.

The chain couples TRBV19 to TRBJ1-5; no firm D call. V dropped 4 bases and J dropped 9 bases, with 13 bases sitting between them. This CDR3 comprises 13 residues. From germline, CDR1 is LNHDA and CDR2 SQIVND (reference sequence). CDR3 sequence: CASSSIPRGPQHF. DNA for the CDR3: TGTGCCAGTAGTAGTATTCCTCGGGGGCCCCAGCATTTT.

The genes are TRBV9 and TRBJ1-2; D perhaps matches TRBD1 (5 bases). The germline CDR1 and CDR2 sequences are SGDLS and YYNGEE. The germline V and J ends were trimmed by 4 bases and 4 bases, with 17 bases remaining between them. The CDR3 length is 15 residues. The CDR3 DNA sequence: TGTGCCAGCAGCACCCCCAAGACAGAGAGCTATGGCTACACCTTC. Residues: CASSTPKTESYGYTF.

This sequence joins TRBV5-6 and TRBJ2-7, with a tentative D call TRBD1 (6 bases). The germline gives CDR1 SGHDT, CDR2 YYEEEE. The CDR3 has 15 residues. Deletions cut 4 bases from V and 7 bases from J, with 21 bases between. The chain's CDR3 is CASSNPDSPLEEQYF. The CDR3 region has the DNA TGTGCCAGCAGCAACCCGGACAGCCCTCTGGAGGAGCAGTACTTC.

The rearrangement links TRBV7-8 to TRBJ1-5; possible D gene TRBD1, 6 bases. CDR3 size: 15 residues. V lost 4 bases and J lost 0, with 10 bases in between. Germline V gene lookup returns CDR1 SGHVS and CDR2 FQNEAQ. As DNA, the CDR3 is TGTGCCAGCAGCTACACAGGGAATAGCAATCAGCCCCAGCATTTT. This codes for CASSYTGNSNQPQHF. Full variable domain (outside the CDR3, taken from reference TRBV7-8 and TRBJ1-5): GAGVSQSPRYKVAKRGQDVALRCDPISGHVSLFWYQQALGQGPEFLTYFQNEAQLDKSGLPSDRFFAERPEGSVSTLKIQRTQQEDSAVYLCASSYTGNSNQPQHFGDGTRLSIL.

The chain is built from TRBV7-9 and TRBJ1-5; 10 nucleotides align to TRBD1. In germline, CDR1 is SEHNR, CDR2 FQNEAQ (reference sequence). The V segment lost 0 bases and the J segment 2 bases; nucleotides outside the gene matches: 10. This CDR3 region has 19 residues. This CDR3 is CASSLAKSGQGLGNQPQHF. The CDR3 nucleotides are TGTGCCAGCAGCTTAGCGAAGTCGGGACAGGGGTTAGGCAATCAGCCCCAGCATTTT.

The count of this clone is one. The CDR3 reads CASSFGAEAFF. CDR3 sequence (DNA): TGCGCCAGCAGCTTTGGAGCTGAAGCTTTCTTT. This sequence joins TRBV5-1 and TRBJ1-1; the D is unclear. CDR3 length: 11 residues. CDR1 is SGHRS, CDR2 YFSETQ, per germline. V was trimmed by 2 bases and J by 6 bases, leaving 5 bases between them.

V is TRBV3-1 (or the pseudogene TRBV3-2) and J is TRBJ1-4; 7 nucleotides line up with TRBD1. The germline CDR1 and CDR2 sequences are LGHDT and YNNKEL (reference sequence). The CDR3 runs to 15 residues. V was pared by 4 bases and J by 4 bases, with 6 bases of the junction left unmatched. The CDR3 region is CASSPRQGVNEKLFF. CDR3 DNA: TGTGCCAGCAGCCCGCGACAGGGCGTTAATGAAAAACTGTTTTTT.

V and J are TRBV30 and TRBJ1-4; D gene uncertain. V lost 3 bases and J 2 bases, leaving 22 bases between the germline ends. The CDR3 runs 18 residues. CDR1 and CDR2 from the germline V gene are GTSNPN and SVGIG (reference sequence). This CDR3 is CAWSRGRISVATNEKLFF. CDR3 coding DNA: TGTGCCTGGAGCCGAGGGCGGATCAGCGTTGCGACTAATGAAAAACTGTTTTTT.

The gene calls are TRBV18 and TRBJ2-1; D unresolved. V lost 0 bases, J lost 7 bases, and 13 bases lay in between. CDR1 is KGHSH, CDR2 LQKENI, per germline. CDR3 length: 15 amino acids. Here the CDR3 DNA reads TGTGCCAGCTCACCACCGAATGGGCAGACAAATGAGCAGTTCTTC. This encodes CASSPPNGQTNEQFF.

The genes are TRBV10-2 and TRBJ1-4; D gene unclear. Per germline, CDR1 WSHSY and CDR2 SAAADI. The CDR3 has 16 amino acids. With 6 bases removed from V and 1 base from J, the gap between germline ends came to 15 bases. The CDR3 bases are TGCGCCAGCAGAGGTTGGACGGGAGTAACTAATGAAAAACTGTTTTTT. It translates to CASRGWTGVTNEKLFF.

This sequence joins TRBV7-8 and TRBJ1-5; 8 bases are a match to TRBD1. J lost 0 bases, V lost 5 bases, and 6 bases had no gene match. Germline loops: CDR1 SGHVS, CDR2 FQNEAQ. The CDR3 extends over 16 amino acids. CDR3 DNA sequence: TGTGCCAGCAGCCCGGGACAGGCATATAGCAATCAGCCCCAGCATTTT. Its protein is CASSPGQAYSNQPQHF.